The 29 T cell receptor beta chains below all came from one sample that was sequenced in a study of T-cell memory formation after mild COVID-19. Each CDR3 protein is one row after TCRdb ran MiXCR on the 5' RACE reads. The data contain some 200,000 distinct CDR3 sequences, about a fifth of them singletons. The sample consisted of PBMCs or a T cell subset sorted from them (not recorded which). The receptor set was obtained from an adult woman who had mild COVID-19 (a few samples of this study predate the infection). Cell type and time point are not known.

This chain connects TRBV5-1 to TRBJ2-1; 8 bases are a match to TRBD1. With V trimmed by 5 bases and J by 7 bases, 8 bases remained unmatched. The germline V gene encodes CDR1 SGHRS and CDR2 YFSETQ. The CDR3 has 14 residues. CDR3 sequence: CASSRTGWGNEQFF. The CDR3 DNA reads as TGCGCCAGCAGTCGGACAGGGTGGGGTAATGAGCAGTTCTTC.

This chain links TRBV11-2 with TRBJ1-5; TRBD1 agrees at 7 bases. CDR1 SGHAT and CDR2 FQNNGV come from the germline V gene. Trimming took 5 bases from V and 2 from J; bases not matched to a gene: 6. The CDR3 consists of 15 residues. CDR3 protein: CASSQTGLGNQPQHF. The CDR3 DNA follows: TGTGCCAGCAGCCAGACAGGGTTGGGCAATCAGCCCCAGCATTTT.

This clonotype occurred a few times. This chain connects TRBV15 to TRBJ2-1, with a tentative D call TRBD2 (6 bases). The germline V gene has CDR1 LNHNV and CDR2 YYDKDF (reference sequence). V lost 5 bases and J lost 9, with 11 bases in between. This CDR3 has 12 amino acids. The CDR3 here is CATSDSGFEQFF. The DNA of the CDR3 is TGTGCCACCAGCGATAGCGGCTTTGAGCAGTTCTTC.

This clonotype occurred many times. The CDR3 DNA reads TGTGCCAGCAGTGAAAAAGCTACAGGGGGCCATGGCTACACCTTC. Its protein is CASSEKATGGHGYTF. The rearrangement uses TRBV2 and TRBJ1-2, with 9 bases matching TRBD1. The CDR3 is 15 residues long. V was pared by 2 bases and J by 6 bases, with 7 bases of the junction left unmatched. In germline, CDR1 is SNHLY, CDR2 FYNNEI.

This clonotype was seen ten or more times. The V and J genes are TRBV4-3 and TRBJ2-2; D perhaps matches TRBD2 (6 bases). V was cut by 1 base and J by 2 bases, with 11 bases left in between. CDR1 is LGHNA, CDR2 YSLEER, per germline. The CDR3 spans 16 residues. In DNA form, the CDR3 reads TGCGCCAGCAGCCAAGGACGGGACTTCAACACCGGGGAGCTGTTTTTT. Protein product: CASSQGRDFNTGELFF.

The chain has TRBV10-3 and TRBJ1-2; maybe TRBD1 (5 bases). V was cut by 4 bases and J by 3 bases, with 9 bases left in between. Germline V lookup: CDR1 ENHRY, CDR2 SYGVKD. The CDR3 contains 13 residues. CDR3 sequence reads: CAISAGGDYGYTF. CDR3 sequence (DNA): TGTGCCATCAGTGCTGGGGGAGACTATGGCTACACCTTC.

This chain's CDR3 is CASSEAGQEKYEQYF. The CDR3 DNA is TGTGCCAGCAGTGAAGCGGGACAGGAAAAATACGAGCAGTACTTC. The rearrangement uses TRBV2 and TRBJ2-7; 8 bases fit TRBD1. The germline CDR1 and CDR2 sequences are SNHLY and FYNNEI. J gave up 4 bases and V 0 bases, and 5 bases lay outside the gene matches. The length of the CDR3 is 15 residues.

The chain combines TRBV4-1 with TRBJ2-7; unclear D gene. Trimming removed 0 bases from V and 1 base from J, with 4 bases in between. Germline values: CDR1 MGHRA, CDR2 YSYEKL. The CDR3 spans 13 residues. The CDR3 nucleotides read TGCGCCAGCAGCCAAGAGGGATCCTACGAGCAGTACTTC. This codes for CASSQEGSYEQYF.

This clonotype has more than one count but fewer than ten. V usage is TRBV5-4 and J usage is TRBJ2-1, with D possibly matching TRBD1 (6 bases). Germline CDR1 and CDR2: SGHNT and YYREEE (reference sequence). The V end was cut by 1 base, the J end by 2 bases, with 22 bases between. This CDR3 contains 19 residues. As DNA, the CDR3 is TGTGCCAGCAGCTTGTCCGGGGCAGTACAGGGCCGGCCCTACAATGAGCAGTTCTTC. Protein sequence: CASSLSGAVQGRPYNEQFF.

The rearrangement joins TRBV5-6 to TRBJ2-5; D gene ambiguous. Trimming shortened V by 0 bases and J by 6 bases, and 12 bases separated the two germline ends. Germline-derived CDR1 and CDR2 are SGHDT and YYEEEE. The CDR3 totals 14 residues. The CDR3 DNA follows: TGTGCCAGCAGCTTGGCCTCCTCTGGCCAGACCCAGTACTTC. Protein product: CASSLASSGQTQYF.

The J gene is TRBJ2-7, the V gene TRBV30; 11 bases line up with TRBD1. The CDR3 is made up of 15 amino acids. The germline V gene encodes CDR1 GTSNPN and CDR2 SVGIG (reference sequence). J was trimmed by 3 bases and V by 1 base; bases with no gene match: 5. CDR3 residues: CAWSEGTGGFYEQYF. The CDR3, as DNA: TGTGCCTGGAGTGAGGGGACAGGGGGTTTCTACGAGCAGTACTTC. Variable domain in full (rest from reference TRBV30 and TRBJ2-7): SQTIHQWPATLVQPVGSPLSLECTVEGTSNPNLYWYRQAAGRGLQLLFYSVGIGQISSEVPQNLSASRPQDRQFILSSKKLLLSDSGFYLCAWSEGTGGFYEQYFGPGTRLTVT.

The V call is TRBV7-9, the J call TRBJ2-5; TRBD1 is a possible D gene (6 bases). Germline-derived CDR1 and CDR2 are SEHNR and FQNEAQ (reference sequence). Trimming took off 4 bases at V and 1 base at J, with 10 bases between the two ends. This CDR3 is built from 14 residues. The CDR3 sequence is CASSSTGPQETQYF. The CDR3 coding sequence is TGTGCCAGCAGCTCGACAGGACCCCAAGAGACCCAGTACTTC.

The CDR3 here is CASSSGQGGTDTQYF. CDR3 nucleotide sequence: TGCGCCAGCAGCTCCGGACAGGGTGGGACAGATACGCAGTATTTT. The rearrangement uses TRBV5-1 and TRBJ2-3, with 8 bases fitting TRBD1. Germline CDR1 reads SGHRS; CDR2 reads YFSETQ. V lost 3 bases to trimming and J lost 3 bases; unmatched junction nucleotides: 6. This CDR3 is 15 amino acids long.

The table lists this clonotype with a few counts. The V gene is TRBV13, the J gene TRBJ2-7; D remains ambiguous. Deletions cut 4 bases from V and 0 bases from J, with 13 bases between. CDR1 and CDR2 (germline): PRHDT, FYEKMQ (reference sequence). The CDR3 extends over 15 amino acids. The CDR3 protein is CASSSMAPPSYEQYF. DNA for the CDR3: TGTGCCAGCAGCTCAATGGCTCCACCCTCCTACGAGCAGTACTTC.

The genes are TRBV5-6 and TRBJ2-5; D unclear. Germline V CDR1 and CDR2: SGHDT, YYEEEE. This CDR3 region has 14 residues. With 0 bases removed from V and 2 bases from J, the gap between germline ends came to 8 bases. The CDR3 region has the DNA TGTGCCAGCAGCTTGGGGGGATTGCAAGAGACCCAGTACTTC. This gives the protein CASSLGGLQETQYF.

V is TRBV11-3 and J is TRBJ2-1; weak D call: TRBD1 (5 bases). The CDR3 contains 13 residues. Trimming stripped 5 bases from V and 10 bases from J, with 15 bases between. CDR1 is SGHNT and CDR2 is YENEEA in the germline V gene. The CDR3 region has the DNA TGTGCCAGCAGCCCCGTACAGGAGTTAGAGCAGTTCTTC. Its protein is CASSPVQELEQFF.

This clonotype has more than one count but fewer than ten. V is TRBV10-3 and J is TRBJ2-5, with TRBD2 as a possible D gene (5 bases). Germline lookup yields CDR1 ENHRY and CDR2 SYGVKD. V lost 0 bases to trimming and J lost 0 bases, with 11 bases between them. The CDR3 consists of 16 residues. CDR3 sequence reads: CAISESRVVDQETQYF. DNA of the CDR3: TGTGCCATCAGTGAGTCGCGGGTAGTTGACCAAGAGACCCAGTACTTC.

The rearrangement uses TRBV4-2 and TRBJ2-7, with 7 bases aligning to TRBD2. J lost 4 bases, V lost 0 bases, and 12 bases had no gene match. CDR3 size: 17 residues. Germline V gene sequence: CDR1 LGHNA, CDR2 YNFKEQ. CDR3 residues: CASSQDYVGGPGYEQYF. DNA of the CDR3: TGTGCCAGCAGCCAAGATTACGTGGGAGGGCCGGGGTACGAGCAGTACTTC.

This chain links TRBV5-5 with TRBJ2-5, with TRBD1 matching 7 bases. CDR3 size: 14 residues. Per the germline V gene, CDR1 is SGHKS and CDR2 is YYEKEE (reference sequence). The ends lost 4 bases at V and 2 bases at J; junction bases unmatched: 5. DNA for the CDR3: TGTGCCAGCAGCGTAGGGACAGCACAAGAGACCCAGTACTTC. Translating it yields CASSVGTAQETQYF. Together with reference TRBV5-5 and TRBJ2-5, the CDR3 gives the full variable domain: DAGVTQSPTHLIKTRGQQVTLRCSPISGHKSVSWYQQVLGQGPQFIFQYYEKEERGRGNFPDRFSARQFPNYSSELNVNALLLGDSALYLCASSVGTAQETQYFGPGTRLLVL.

The rearrangement links TRBV19 to TRBJ2-7, with TRBD1 matching 11 bases. This CDR3 spans 14 amino acids. The junction had 1 base not matched to a gene; V was cut back by 3 bases and J by 3 bases. Germline assignment: CDR1 LNHDA and CDR2 SQIVND (reference sequence). Here the CDR3 reads CASSMGQGVYEQYF. CDR3 nucleotide sequence: TGTGCCAGTAGTATGGGACAGGGGGTCTACGAGCAGTACTTC.

The J gene is TRBJ2-7, the V gene TRBV4-3; D gene ambiguous. The germline V gene encodes CDR1 LGHNA and CDR2 YSLEER. The CDR3 length is 15 residues. The V gene lost 0 bases and the J gene lost 1 base, with 10 bases spanning the gap. DNA for the CDR3: TGCGCCAGCAGCCAAGATTCGGGCGGTTCCTACGAGCAGTACTTC. This codes for CASSQDSGGSYEQYF.

The rearrangement joins TRBV4-1 to TRBJ2-7, with D perhaps being TRBD1 or TRBD2 (6 bases each). Germline CDR1 and CDR2: MGHRA and YSYEKL. The V gene lost 2 bases and the J gene lost 4 bases, with 15 bases spanning the gap. This CDR3 is 15 amino acids long. CDR3 DNA sequence: TGCGCCAGCAGCCAAACTAGCCAGGGGCCTTACGAGCAGTACTTC. Amino acid sequence: CASSQTSQGPYEQYF.

The chain employs TRBV2 and TRBJ2-3; D is possibly TRBD1 (6 bases). CDR1 is SNHLY and CDR2 is FYNNEI in the germline V gene. The CDR3 extends over 15 amino acids. V lost 7 bases and J lost 0, with 14 bases in between. In DNA, the CDR3 is TGTGCCAGCAATCTCGCAGGGGTTAGCACAGATACGCAGTATTTT. This translates into CASNLAGVSTDTQYF. The complete variable domain, with remaining parts taken from reference TRBV2 and TRBJ2-3, reads EPEVTQTPSHQVTQMGQEVILRCVPISNHLYFYWYRQILGQKVEFLVSFYNNEISEKSEIFDDQFSVERPDGSNFTLKIRSTKLEDSAMYFCASNLAGVSTDTQYFGPGTRLTVL.

As for this clonotype: One junction end does not reproduce the germline sequence, and a read error may be involved. V gene TRBV24-1 combines with J gene TRBJ1-1; TRBD1 might be the D (5 bases). CDR1 KGHDR and CDR2 SFDVKD come from the germline V gene. The CDR3 spans 14 residues. The CDR3, as DNA: TGCCCTGTGGGGGGGACCTATATGAACACTGAAGCTTTCTTT. This gives the protein CPVGGTYMNTEAFF.

The V call is TRBV3-1, the J call TRBJ1-1, with a possible D match to TRBD1 (5 bases). From germline, CDR1 is LGHDT and CDR2 YNNKEL (reference sequence). Trimming removed 1 base from V and 11 bases from J, with 14 bases in between. The CDR3 sequence is 13 residues long. In DNA, the CDR3 is TGTGCCAGCAGCCAAGGGACACCCGATTTGGCTTTCTTT. Its translation: CASSQGTPDLAFF.

The CDR3 region has the DNA TGCAGCGTTGAGGACAGGGGGCGACGGTACGAGCAGTACTTC. Its translation is CSVEDRGRRYEQYF. V is TRBV29-1 and J is TRBJ2-7; TRBD1 matches 11 bases. This CDR3 has 14 amino acids. Germline CDR1 and CDR2: SQVTM and ANQGSEA. V was clipped by 3 bases and J by 4 bases; unmatched bases: 5.

This clonotype was recorded many times. The gene calls are TRBV7-7 and TRBJ2-2; possibly TRBD1 for D (6 bases). The CDR3 extends over 16 amino acids. Trimming cost V 5 bases and J 4 bases, with 17 bases left between them. Per the germline V gene, CDR1 is SSHAT and CDR2 is FNYEAQ (reference sequence). The CDR3 here is CASSRLTMDSTGELFF. CDR3 bases: TGTGCCAGCAGCCGTTTGACGATGGACAGCACCGGGGAGCTGTTTTTT.

J is TRBJ2-3 and V is TRBV21-1. TRBV21-1 is a documented pseudogene. CDR3 length: 12 residues. As DNA, the CDR3 is TGTGCCAGCACCGAAGGGGAAAATACGCAGTATTTT. Translating it yields CASTEGENTQYF.

This clonotype was seen a handful of times. The CDR3, as DNA: TGTGCCAGCAGCCGGAGTCTTCTGGGCTACAATGAGCAGTTCTTC. It translates to CASSRSLLGYNEQFF. The chain uses TRBV7-8 and TRBJ2-1; no firm D call. With 5 bases removed from V and 3 bases from J, the gap between germline ends came to 14 bases. CDR3 size: 15 residues. Per germline, CDR1 SGHVS and CDR2 FQNEAQ.